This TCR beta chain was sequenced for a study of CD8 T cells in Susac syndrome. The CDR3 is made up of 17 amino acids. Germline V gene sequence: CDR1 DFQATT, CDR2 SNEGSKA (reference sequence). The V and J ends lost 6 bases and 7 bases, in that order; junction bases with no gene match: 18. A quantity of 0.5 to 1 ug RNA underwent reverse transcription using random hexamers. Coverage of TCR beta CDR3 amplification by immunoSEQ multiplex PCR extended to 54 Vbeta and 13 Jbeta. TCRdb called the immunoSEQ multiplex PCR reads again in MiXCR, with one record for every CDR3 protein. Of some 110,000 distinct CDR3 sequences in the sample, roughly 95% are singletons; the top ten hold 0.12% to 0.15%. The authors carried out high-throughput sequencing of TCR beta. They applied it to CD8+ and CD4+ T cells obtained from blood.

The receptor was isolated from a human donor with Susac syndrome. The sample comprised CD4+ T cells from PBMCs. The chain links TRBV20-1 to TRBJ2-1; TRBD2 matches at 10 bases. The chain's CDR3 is CSADSGGLAGDPNEQFF. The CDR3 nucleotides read TGCAGTGCCGACTCGGGGGGGCTAGCGGGAGATCCTAATGAGCAGTTCTTC.